Sequencing of this T cell receptor (beta chain) was carried out in a study of persistence of HIV-infected CD4 T cells. Findings and caveats of the study: Within sorted populations, more oligoclonal TCRs accompanied more oligoclonal proviruses.

Sequencing used immunoSEQ version 4 in survey mode. Each sample used up to 1 ug genomic DNA diluted to approximately 9 ng/uL. Measured with immunoSEQ multiplex PCR; TCRdb has only the in-frame clones, and not every one. The sample has roughly 45,000 clones, around 90% seen once; the top ten hold just over 1%. The CDR3 runs 16 residues. Germline V gene lookup returns CDR1 ENHRY and CDR2 SYGVKD. V was pared by 0 bases and J by 2 bases, with 2 bases of the junction left unmatched. This clone appeared a single time. Its antigen is still unknown. This nonspecific control used anti-CD3/anti-CD28 bead stimulation of CD4+ T cells. Sorting selected CD4+ T cells upregulating both CD40 ligand and CD69.

The rearrangement joins TRBV10-3 to TRBJ2-3; 10 bases align to TRBD2. This clonotype originated in an adult man with HIV who was CMV-seropositive. Specimen: CD4+ T cells sorted from PBMCs after approximately 19-hour stimulation, collected from a patient who received antiretroviral therapy. In DNA, the CDR3 is TGTGCCATCAGTGAGTCTCTAGCGGGGGCCACAGATACGCAGTATTTT. Amino acid sequence: CAISESLAGATDTQYF.